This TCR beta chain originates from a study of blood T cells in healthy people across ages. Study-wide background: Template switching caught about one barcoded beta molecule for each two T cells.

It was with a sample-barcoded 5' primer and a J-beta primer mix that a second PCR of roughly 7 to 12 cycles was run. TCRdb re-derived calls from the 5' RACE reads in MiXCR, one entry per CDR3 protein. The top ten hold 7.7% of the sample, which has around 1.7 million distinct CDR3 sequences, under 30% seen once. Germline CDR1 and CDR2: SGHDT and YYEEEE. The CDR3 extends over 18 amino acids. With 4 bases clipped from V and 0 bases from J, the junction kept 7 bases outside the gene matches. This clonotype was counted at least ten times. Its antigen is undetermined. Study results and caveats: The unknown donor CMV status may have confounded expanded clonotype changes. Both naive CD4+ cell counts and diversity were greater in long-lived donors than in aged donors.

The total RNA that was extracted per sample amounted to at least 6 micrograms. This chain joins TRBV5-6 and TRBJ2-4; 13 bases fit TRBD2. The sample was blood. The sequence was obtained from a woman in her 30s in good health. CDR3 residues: CASSQPGLAGLAKNIQYF. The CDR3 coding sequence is TGTGCCAGCAGCCAACCGGGACTAGCGGGACTAGCCAAAAACATTCAGTACTTC.